Listed here are 14 T cell receptor beta chains from one sample, sequenced in a study of beta chain features in type 1 diabetes. All of the isolated RNA was reverse transcribed, so expressed TCRB transcripts were sequenced. Using immunoSEQ multiplex PCR, the repertoire was profiled, and TCRdb retains in-frame clones only, with some absent. The data show a few hundred thousand clones, over 8.5% seen once. Study-wide results and limits: Type 1 diabetes patients had TCRB CDR3s that were shorter (moderately but significantly so) in all four CD4+ subsets.

For these TCRs, the target antigens are not known. The specimen was central memory CD4+ T cells from blood. The source is a man between 25 and 39 years old with type 1 diabetes.

This clone was counted between two and nine times. The rearrangement joins TRBV29-1 to TRBJ1-2; D gene ambiguous. CDR3 length equals 10 residues. Germline CDR1 reads SQVTM; CDR2 reads ANQGSEA. V lost 3 bases, J lost 3 bases, and 2 bases lay in between. CDR3 protein: CSVEDYGYTF. The DNA for the CDR3 is TGCAGCGTTGAGGACTATGGCTACACCTTC.

In its sample, this clone was seen a few times. The genes are TRBV6-1 and TRBJ2-1; no reliable D call. The V end lost 1 base, the J end lost 5 bases, and 15 bases lay between the germline ends. Germline lookup yields CDR1 MNHNS and CDR2 SASEGT. This CDR3 comprises 16 residues. The CDR3 DNA sequence: TGTGCCAGCAGTGAAGGGAAGTGGGGTTCGGACAATGAGCAGTTCTTC. Amino acid sequence: CASSEGKWGSDNEQFF.

This clone was seen more than once but under ten times. V usage is TRBV19 and J usage is TRBJ2-3; no reliable D call. The CDR3 totals 15 residues. V shed 5 bases and J shed 4 bases, with 16 bases lying between them. The germline V gene has CDR1 LNHDA and CDR2 SQIVND (reference sequence). CDR3 DNA: TGTGCCAGTAGTGCCGACGGAAGGGAAGCAGATACGCAGTATTTT. Protein product: CASSADGREADTQYF.

This clone showed up just a few times. This sequence joins TRBV5-1 and TRBJ1-2; D is unclear. Germline V CDR1 and CDR2: SGHRS, YFSETQ. Between the trimmed V and J ends, which lost 0 bases and 8 bases, there was a span of 8 bases. The CDR3 extends over 12 amino acids. The chain's CDR3 is CASSLGEEGYTF. The CDR3 DNA sequence: TGCGCCAGCAGCTTGGGGGAGGAAGGCTACACCTTC.

The chain joins TRBV28 to TRBJ2-1; no firm D call. This CDR3 spans 14 amino acids. The germline gives CDR1 MDHEN, CDR2 SYDVKM. The ends were cut back, 7 bases at V and 3 bases at J, with 13 bases in the middle. DNA of the CDR3: TGTGCCAGCACCGATAGCTGGGGCTACAATGAGCAGTTCTTC. As protein: CASTDSWGYNEQFF. Filled out from reference TRBV28 and TRBJ2-1, the complete variable domain reads DVKVTQSSRYLVKRTGEKVFLECVQDMDHENMFWYRQDPGLGLRLIYFSYDVKMKEKGDIPEGYSVSREKKERFSLILESASTNQTSMYLCASTDSWGYNEQFFGPGTRLTVL.

In this sample, this clone turned up a few times. The chain combines TRBV4-2 with TRBJ2-2, with TRBD2 matching 10 bases. The CDR3 has 18 amino acids. The germline V gene has CDR1 LGHNA and CDR2 YNFKEQ. The trim removed 0 bases at V and 3 bases at J, leaving 7 bases unmatched. DNA for the CDR3: TGTGCCAGCAGCCAAGAGCCTAGCGGGAGCAGCTACACCGGGGAGCTGTTTTTT. Protein: CASSQEPSGSSYTGELFF.

Notes on this clone: The junction shows a germline mismatch at one end, possibly a read error. J is TRBJ1-4 and V is TRBV5-4; no firm D call. Germline lookup yields CDR1 SGHNT and CDR2 YYREEE (reference sequence). The CDR3 covers 15 residues. The CDR3 reads CASSRKERAVEKLFF. The CDR3 coding sequence is TGCGCCAGCAGCCGGAAGGAACGGGCGGTTGAAAAACTGTTTTTT. Using reference TRBV5-4 and TRBJ1-4 for the parts outside the CDR3, the full variable domain is ETGVTQSPTHLIKTRGQQVTLRCSSQSGHNTVSWYQQALGQGPQFIFQYYREEENGRGNFPPRFSGLQFPNYSSELNVNALELDDSALYLCASSRKERAVEKLFFGSGTQLSVL.

This chain connects TRBV25-1 to TRBJ2-2; no clear D gene. The V and J ends lost 0 bases and 7 bases respectively, with 12 bases between them. The CDR3 is 15 residues long. Germline CDR1 reads MGHDK; CDR2 reads SYGVNS. The CDR3 region is CASSEYAPGNGELFF. In DNA, the CDR3 is TGTGCCAGCAGTGAATATGCCCCGGGCAACGGGGAGCTGTTTTTT.

Ten or more counts support this clone. The chain carries TRBV19 and TRBJ2-7; D is possibly TRBD1 (6 bases). The CDR3 consists of 13 residues. In germline, CDR1 is LNHDA, CDR2 SQIVND (reference sequence). Trimming removed 9 bases from V and 2 bases from J, with 14 bases in between. In DNA form, the CDR3 reads TGTGCCAGCGGCCAGGGGCAAACCTACGAGCAGTACTTC. Its translation: CASGQGQTYEQYF.

This clone was observed a few times. This chain uses TRBV5-1 with TRBJ2-1, with TRBD2 identical over 8 bases. The CDR3 extends over 15 amino acids. Looked up from germline, CDR1 is SGHRS and CDR2 is YFSETQ. Trimming at V came to 3 bases and at J to 8 bases, leaving 10 bases not matched to a gene. In nucleotides, the CDR3 is TGCGCCAGCAGCTCCCTCGTTAGCGGGATGGATGAGCAGTTCTTC. This encodes CASSSLVSGMDEQFF.

The V call is TRBV6-6, the J call TRBJ1-3; D is uncertain. Germline CDR1 is MNHNY and CDR2 is SVGAGI (reference sequence). The CDR3 loop spans 14 amino acids. The V end was cut by 6 bases, the J end by 0 bases, with 9 bases between. CDR3 loop: CASSRGLSGNTIYF. The CDR3, as DNA: TGTGCCAGCAGCCGAGGGCTCTCTGGAAACACCATATATTTT.

In its sample, this clone was seen many times. The rearrangement uses TRBV30 and TRBJ2-1; 9 bases are a match to TRBD1. Losses at the gene ends were 1 base for V and 4 bases for J; bases not matched to a gene: 5. The germline V gene has CDR1 GTSNPN and CDR2 SVGIG (reference sequence). CDR3 length equals 15 residues. The CDR3 region is CAWSGGTGSYNEQFF. The CDR3 DNA reads TGTGCCTGGAGTGGAGGGACAGGGAGTTACAATGAGCAGTTCTTC.

This clone has only a few counts. The rearrangement uses TRBV21-1 and TRBJ2-1; the D call of TRBD2 is as the table states it, not checked on the DNA. TRBV21-1 is a pseudogene. The CDR3 covers 18 residues. Here the CDR3 DNA reads TGTGCCAGCAGCAACAGGGCGGAGGGGACCCTCTCCTACAATGAGCAGTTCTTC. Translation gives CASSNRAEGTLSYNEQFF.

This clone was found a few times. This chain connects TRBV29-1 to TRBJ1-2, with 7 bases fitting TRBD1. This CDR3 contains 12 residues. Looked up from germline, CDR1 is SQVTM and CDR2 is ANQGSEA. The V segment lost 2 bases and the J segment 11 bases; nucleotides outside the gene matches: 8. The CDR3 loop reads CSVERTGLGYTF. The CDR3 DNA is TGCAGCGTTGAAAGGACAGGCTTAGGTTACACCTTC.